This TCR beta chain was recovered during a study of T cells in Graves' hyperthyroidism and ophthalmopathy. Regarding the study as a whole: Researchers report that a 13 V-J model separated ophthalmopathy from stable hyperthyroidism.

Template material for amplifying TCR beta CDR3 regions consisted of RNA transcripts. HTBI primers were used for first-round RT-PCR of the TCR CDR3. TCRdb recomputed calls from the multiplex PCR reads with MiXCR, one row per CDR3 protein. Altogether around 620,000 distinct CDR3 sequences are present, 15% to 20% being singletons, with the ten largest covering approximately 3.8%. Hyperthyroidism was newly diagnosed in patients aged 18 to 65 (duration under 2 months). Investigators excluded patients with uncontrolled infection, other autoimmune disease, pregnancy or lactation. Fresh peripheral blood, 9.5 to 10 ml of it, supplied the PBMCs. Germline-derived CDR1 and CDR2 are SGDLS and YYNGEE. V was trimmed by 0 bases and J by 2 bases, leaving 11 bases between them. The CDR3 covers 15 residues. To note about this clonotype: Its antigen is currently unknown.

The specimen sequenced was blood. The V gene is TRBV9, the J gene TRBJ1-2; D is unresolved. The clonotype comes from a woman in her 30s with Graves' hyperthyroidism. The CDR3 loop reads CASSVDGSLNYGYTF. CDR3 coding DNA: TGTGCCAGCAGCGTAGATGGGAGCTTAAACTATGGCTACACCTTC.